The entry below gives a single T cell receptor (beta chain) sequence along with its context. Its antigen is unknown. Profiled with immunoSEQ multiplex PCR; TCRdb holds only in-frame clones, not every one. The table shows around 50,000 clones, with roughly 83% occurring only once. Germline loops: CDR1 MNHEY, CDR2 SVGAGI. Trimming shortened V by 6 bases and J by 8 bases, and 7 bases separated the two germline ends. There are 11 residues in the CDR3. Time point reported: week 47, end of study. Each dose of the vaccine consisted of 300 ug of mutant IDH1 20-mer peptide, with topical imiquimod. There were eight vaccinations for patients, given in weeks 1, 3, 5, 7, 11, 15, 19 and 23. The donor cohort comprised cases of new WHO grade 3 or 4 IDH1-mutant, ATRX-lost astrocytoma. This sample was included in a study of a mutant IDH1 vaccine in newly diagnosed glioma. In the study overall: Most patients had radiochemotherapy with temozolomide before enrollment; others had one alone.

This sequence originates from a woman in her twenties or thirties with glioma. Some clones in this sample may be carry-over from other donors' samples. V is TRBV6-5 and J is TRBJ1-4, with unresolved D. This sample comprised PBMCs, obtained from a glioma patient whose treatment included an IDH1 peptide vaccine. The CDR3 region is CASRGEEKLFF. DNA for the CDR3: TGTGCCAGCAGGGGCGAAGAAAAACTGTTTTTT.